This is a list of T cell receptor beta chains from one sample in a study of identical twins. TCRdb analysed the 5' RACE reads with MiXCR anew, one entry per CDR3 protein. The sample includes around 550,000 distinct CDR3 sequences, 13% to 15% of them seen just once. These data also featured in a second study, about yellow fever vaccine responses in identical twins.

The source material was CD4+ T cells sorted from blood. The receptors were sampled from a young woman in good health. Both conserved end residues are part of each CDR3. Fields, in order: V gene, D gene, J gene, clone size, CDR3 protein, CDR3 DNA. D genes are given only for firm matches. Size values are once, few and many counts, or a class for expanded clones, and some rows have none.

TRBV5-1	TRBD2	TRBJ2-1	-	CASSSGTSGGPAWDEQFF	TGCGCCAGCAGCTCCGGGACTAGCGGGGGGCCGGCCTGGGATGAGCAGTTCTTC
TRBV18	TRBD2	TRBJ2-1	few	CASSPPGLAVSGSEQFF	TGTGCCAGCTCACCCCCGGGACTAGCGGTGAGTGGGAGTGAGCAGTTCTTC
TRBV9	-	TRBJ1-1	-	CASSVESGYHTEAFF	TGTGCCAGCAGCGTAGAGTCAGGGTATCACACTGAAGCTTTCTTT
TRBV3-1	-	TRBJ2-7	many	CASSQEAEQYF	TGTGCCAGCAGCCAAGAAGCCGAGCAGTACTTC
TRBV5-1	-	TRBJ2-1	-	CASSLRTGGQGASEQFF	TGCGCCAGCAGCTTGAGAACCGGGGGGCAGGGGGCAAGTGAGCAGTTCTTC
TRBV5-1	-	TRBJ2-7	few	CASSLSSATYEQYF	TGCGCCAGCAGCTTGTCCAGCGCAACCTACGAGCAGTACTTC
TRBV10-3	TRBD2	TRBJ2-3	-	CAIGGLAASTDTQYF	TGTGCCATCGGGGGACTAGCGGCTAGCACAGATACGCAGTATTTT
TRBV5-1	-	TRBJ1-2	few	CASRRTGQDSGYTF	TGCGCCAGCAGGAGAACCGGACAAGACAGTGGCTACACCTTC
TRBV20-1	TRBD1	TRBJ1-1	few	CSARAGQANTEAFF	TGCAGTGCTAGAGCCGGACAGGCGAACACTGAAGCTTTCTTT
TRBV7-7	-	TRBJ2-1	many	CASSQLEGNEQFF	TGTGCCAGCAGCCAACTTGAGGGGAATGAGCAGTTCTTC